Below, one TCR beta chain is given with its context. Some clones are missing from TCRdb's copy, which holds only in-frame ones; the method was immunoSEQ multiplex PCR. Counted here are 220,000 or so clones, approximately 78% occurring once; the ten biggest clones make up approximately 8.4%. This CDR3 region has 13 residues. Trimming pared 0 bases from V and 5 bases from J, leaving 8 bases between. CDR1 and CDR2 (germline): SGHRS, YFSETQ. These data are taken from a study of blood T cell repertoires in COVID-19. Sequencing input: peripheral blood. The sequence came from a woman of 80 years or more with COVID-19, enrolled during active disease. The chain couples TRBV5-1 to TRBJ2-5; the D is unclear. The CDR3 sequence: CASSLANGETQYF. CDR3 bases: TGCGCCAGCAGCTTGGCCAACGGGGAGACCCAGTACTTC.